This record covers a single T cell receptor beta chain. This could be a read error, since a much larger clone is one nucleotide away. These data are taken from a study of tumor-infiltrating lymphocytes in primary liver carcinoma. Reverse transcription of roughly 0.45 ug total RNA with a constant-region primer produced TCR beta cDNA. Sequencing libraries for TCR beta derived from three nested multiplex PCR rounds that used slightly modified ARM-PCR. The first two PCR rounds used TRBV1-TRBV30 forward primers with a C-beta reverse primer, around 10 cycles each. A single record per CDR3 protein comes from TCRdb applying MiXCR to the multiplex PCR reads. Here the sample spans about 310,000 distinct CDR3 sequences, less than 75% being singletons. Germline V lookup: CDR1 MGHRA, CDR2 YSYEKL. CDR3 length: 13 amino acids. V was trimmed by 5 bases and J by 5 bases, leaving 9 bases between them. RNA was extracted from whole blood without cell sorting, alongside germline DNA. No patient had received treatment, and all had chronic HBV infection.

The sequence was collected from a man in his forties or fifties with primary liver carcinoma and hepatitis B virus infection. The sample was peripheral blood. The J gene is TRBJ2-2, the V gene TRBV4-1; D may match TRBD1 or TRBD2 (6 bases each). The CDR3, as DNA: TGCGCCAGCAGCAGGGGGGATACCGGGGAGCTGTTTTTT. Translating it yields CASSRGDTGELFF.